Listed below are T cell receptor beta chains from one sample, sequenced in a study of Ad26.COV2.S vaccination and SARS-CoV-2 variants. Measured with immunoSEQ multiplex PCR; TCRdb has only the in-frame clones, and not every one. In the table there are 400,000 to 450,000 clones, over 75% of which are singletons. The sequences come from peripheral blood, collected in a trial of Ad26.COV2.S vaccine versus placebo. The receptor set was obtained from a person aged 18 to 65 who received the Ad26.COV2.S COVID-19 vaccine or a placebo. Both conserved end residues are part of each CDR3. Each record gives: V gene, clone size, J gene, D gene, CDR3 protein, CDR3 DNA. A D gene is named only where the DNA matches it firmly. Only some rows state a clone size, as once, few, many or a class for expanded clones.

TRBV19	-	TRBJ2-7	TRBD1	CASSTLGTGGYEQYF	TGTGCCAGTAGTACCCTAGGGACAGGGGGCTACGAGCAGTACTTC
TRBV4-3	-	TRBJ2-7	-	CASSQDPGWSSYEQYF	TGCGCCAGCAGCCAAGATCCTGGCTGGAGCTCCTACGAGCAGTACTTC
TRBV20-1	once	TRBJ2-7	-	CSASKSYRSYEQYF	TGCAGTGCTAGTAAGTCTTACCGCTCCTACGAGCAGTACTTC
TRBV18	-	TRBJ2-1	TRBD2	CASSPPNLAGDGEQFF	TGTGCCAGCTCACCACCGAACCTAGCGGGAGATGGTGAGCAGTTCTTC
TRBV3-1/TRBV3-2	-	TRBJ2-7	-	CASSLSRRSEQYF	TGTGCCAGCAGCCTTTCGAGGCGCTCCGAGCAGTACTTC
TRBV6-6	once	TRBJ1-2	-	CASSFSQTGLTRGYTF	TGTGCCAGCAGCTTCTCACAAACCGGTTTGACCCGTGGCTACACCTTC
TRBV7-9	-	TRBJ2-1	-	CASSPGGLSYNEQFF	TGTGCCAGCAGCCCAGGCGGGCTTTCCTACAATGAGCAGTTCTTC
TRBV6-2/TRBV6-3	once	TRBJ2-1	TRBD1	CASSSRGSSYNEQFF	TGTGCCAGCAGTTCCAGGGGGAGCTCCTACAATGAGCAGTTCTTC
TRBV5-5	-	TRBJ2-3	TRBD2	CASTNRASGASTDTQYF	TGTGCCAGCACCAATCGGGCTAGCGGGGCTAGCACAGATACGCAGTATTTT
TRBV19	once	TRBJ1-1	TRBD1	CASSILGGRLNTEAFF	TGTGCCAGTAGTATACTAGGGGGCCGGTTGAACACTGAAGCTTTCTTT
TRBV27	-	TRBJ2-7	-	CASSYKSPYEQYF	TGTGCCAGCAGTTATAAGAGTCCCTACGAGCAGTACTTC
TRBV7-3	-	TRBJ2-1	TRBD2	CASSLAGGKNNEQFF	TGTGCCAGCAGTTTAGCGGGAGGAAAAAACAATGAGCAGTTCTTC
TRBV6-6	-	TRBJ1-2	-	CASSYVGWSNYGYTF	TGTGCCAGCAGTTACGTAGGGTGGTCTAACTATGGCTACACCTTC
TRBV15	-	TRBJ2-7	-	CATSKIRSRSTYEQYF	TGTGCCACCAGCAAAATAAGAAGCAGAAGTACCTACGAGCAGTACTTC
TRBV7-3	-	TRBJ2-1	-	CASSLSPGSPYNEQFF	TGTGCCAGCAGTTTAAGCCCCGGATCACCCTACAATGAGCAGTTCTTC
TRBV5-1	-	TRBJ2-1	TRBD1	CASSLVLWDRGTNEQFF	TGCGCCAGCAGCTTGGTTTTATGGGACAGGGGAACCAATGAGCAGTTCTTC
TRBV15	-	TRBJ2-7	-	CATSRDGAGPLFEQYF	TGTGCCACCAGCAGAGATGGAGCGGGCCCCTTATTTGAGCAGTACTTC
TRBV6-4	-	TRBJ2-7	-	CASKNSSAILYEQYF	TGTGCCAGCAAAAATTCTAGCGCGATTCTCTACGAGCAGTACTTC
TRBV27	few	TRBJ1-5	-	CASKRTGRNQPQHF	TGTGCCAGCAAACGAACAGGGCGCAATCAGCCCCAGCATTTT
TRBV11-2	-	TRBJ2-1	TRBD1	CASSDHPSRTGANEQFF	TGTGCCAGCAGCGATCATCCGAGCCGGACAGGGGCCAATGAGCAGTTCTTC
TRBV27	-	TRBJ2-7	-	CASSLTGKSSYEQYF	TGTGCCAGCAGTTTAACAGGGAAGAGCTCCTACGAGCAGTACTTC
TRBV2	-	TRBJ2-2	TRBD1	CASTWTGLTGELFF	TGTGCCAGCACTTGGACAGGGCTCACCGGGGAGCTGTTTTTT
TRBV19	-	TRBJ1-2	-	CASSGRRNGYTF	TGTGCCAGTAGCGGACGGAGAAATGGCTACACCTTC
TRBV5-6	-	TRBJ1-2	TRBD1	CASSLAGTANYGYTF	TGTGCCAGCAGCTTGGCCGGGACAGCTAACTATGGCTACACCTTC
TRBV5-1	-	TRBJ2-1	TRBD2	CASSLVASGSGEQFF	TGCGCCAGCAGCTTGGTGGCTAGCGGGAGTGGTGAGCAGTTCTTC
TRBV15	-	TRBJ1-4	TRBD1	CATSVDRDLAQKLFF	TGTGCCACCAGCGTCGACAGGGACTTAGCCCAAAAACTGTTTTTT
TRBV4-3	-	TRBJ1-6	-	CASSQYDQGRNSPLHF	TGCGCCAGCAGCCAATACGACCAGGGGAGGAATTCACCCCTCCACTTT
TRBV4-1	-	TRBJ1-1	TRBD1	CASSQGQGSANTEAFF	TGCGCCAGCAGCCAAGGACAGGGGTCCGCGAACACTGAAGCTTTCTTT